The sequence of this T cell receptor beta chain was determined in a study of response to subunit inactivated influenza vaccine (dated by TCRdb to the late 2010s). General notes on the study: Deep quantitative profiling of the T cell receptor repertoire was used in the study to follow responses to a trivalent subunit inactivated influenza vaccine. Study-wide findings and limitations: The authors suggested that each seasonal influenza vaccination may recruit only a limited number of new T cells.

This clonotype showed up just a few times. Which antigen it targets is not known. Qualities for individual bases were not recorded, and no much larger clone is one base off. Library construction relied on RT-PCR. Sequencing used an Illumina HiSeq 2500. TCRdb reprocessed the public reads (quality trimming at Q25 with fastp, clone calling with MiXCR) and kept in-frame beta chains. Identical CDR3 protein sequences are pooled into one entry, listed with their most common genes and DNA. The sample table lists about 520,000 distinct CDR3 sequences, about 25% of them with a count of one. 1.5% to 2% of the sample comes from the top ten. According to the germline V gene, CDR1 reads MNHEY and CDR2 reads SVGAGI. The germline V end is reduced by 2 bases and the J end by 6 bases; junction bases left unmatched: 6. The CDR3 sequence holds 15 residues, the cysteine and phenylalanine included. Only the CDR3 DNA is retained, 45 bases long and in frame from the first base.

The sample in question was CD4+ T cells sorted from PBMCs, obtained 4 to 6 days after vaccination. The V and J genes are TRBV6-5 and TRBJ2-3; TRBD1 lines up with 9 middle nucleotides. The sequence was obtained from a man in his fifties who received an inactivated influenza vaccine. Donor details come from another sample of the same person, matched by shared clones. Read as DNA, the sequence is TGTGCCAGCAGTTACCTCTACAGGGGGCGTGATACGCAGTATTTT. This yields the protein CASSYLYRGRDTQYF.